Given below is one T cell receptor beta chain in context. The data are from a study of blood T cells in healthy people across ages. Primed by a sample-barcoded 5' primer and a J-beta primer mix, a second PCR proceeded for about 6 to 11 cycles. TCRdb re-called the 5' RACE reads through MiXCR, storing one row per CDR3 protein. This sample carries roughly 1.5 million distinct CDR3 sequences, 35% to 45% of them seen once, and the ten largest clones take roughly 3.7%. The sequenced sample was blood. This TCR came from a woman aged 18 to 35 in good health.

CDR3 residues: CSARRQGESPLHF. The CDR3 nucleotides are TGCAGTGCTAGAAGGCAGGGGGAGTCACCCCTCCACTTT. The chain uses TRBV20-1 and TRBJ1-6, with 7 bases that match TRBD1. V shed 2 bases, J shed 10 bases, and the junction held 5 bases outside the gene matches. The CDR3 consists of 13 residues. CDR1 and CDR2 from the germline V gene are DFQATT and SNEGSKA (reference sequence).